What follows are 9 T cell receptor beta chains derived from one specimen sequenced in a study of T cell responses to AZD1222 COVID-19 vaccine. Assay: immunoSEQ multiplex PCR; the TCRdb copy retains only in-frame clones and omits some. Of about 150,000 clones listed, roughly 90% were seen once; the top ten hold about 19%. The sequenced sample was peripheral blood, obtained on day 0 of AZD1222 vaccination. The origin of the receptors is an adult in good health.

The CDR3 coding sequence is TGTGCCAGCAGCCACGGCCCCGGGGGAGTGTTTTTT. Translation: CASSHGPGGVFF. V is TRBV3-1 (or the pseudogene TRBV3-2) and J is TRBJ1-4, with D possibly matching TRBD1 (5 bases). The V end lost 3 bases, the J end lost 15 bases, and 14 bases lay between the germline ends. Germline CDR1 is LGHDT and CDR2 is YNNKEL (reference sequence). The CDR3 runs to 12 residues.

V usage is TRBV21-1 and J usage is TRBJ2-1; the D segment call TRBD2 is taken from the table without a DNA check. TRBV21-1 is termed a pseudogene. This CDR3 has 17 amino acids. The CDR3 reads CASSKEVRDSAYNEQFF. In DNA, the CDR3 is TGTGCCAGCAGCAAAGAGGTACGGGACTCAGCCTACAATGAGCAGTTCTTC.

In DNA form, the CDR3 reads TGTGCCAGCAGCCTGCAGGGAAGGATTTCTGAAGCTTTCTTT. It translates to CASSLQGRISEAFF. The V and J genes are TRBV5-4 and TRBJ1-1; TRBD1 is a possible D gene (5 bases). CDR1 is SGHNT, CDR2 YYREEE, per germline (reference sequence). Trimming shortened V by 4 bases and J by 6 bases, and 16 bases separated the two germline ends. This CDR3 comprises 14 residues.

This clone came up once. This chain uses TRBV5-1 with TRBJ1-5; possible D gene TRBD1, 6 bases. The CDR3 sequence is 15 residues long. The V end was cut by 1 base, the J end by 2 bases, with 10 bases between. From germline, CDR1 is SGHRS and CDR2 YFSETQ. The CDR3: CASSLTGIGNQPQHF. The DNA for the CDR3 is TGCGCCAGCAGCTTGACAGGGATTGGCAATCAGCCCCAGCATTTT.

The chain is built from TRBV5-8 and TRBJ2-3; D remains ambiguous. This CDR3 is 16 amino acids long. Trimming stripped 4 bases from V and 3 bases from J, with 18 bases between. The germline V gene has CDR1 SGHTS and CDR2 YDEGEE. CDR3 nucleotides: TGTGCCAGCAGCGAGGTCCCTTCGGCATGGACAGATACGCAGTATTTT. It translates to CASSEVPSAWTDTQYF.

This clone was seen just once. CDR3 bases: TGTGCCAGCAGTCCCCGACTAGCGGGGATCCACGAGCAGTACTTC. Protein product: CASSPRLAGIHEQYF. This chain connects TRBV27 to TRBJ2-7, with 11 bases matching TRBD2. Germline CDR1 reads MNHEY; CDR2 reads SMNVEV (reference sequence). Trimming at V came to 5 bases and at J to 5 bases, leaving 8 bases not matched to a gene. The CDR3 covers 15 residues.

The V call is TRBV28, the J call TRBJ2-7, with 11 bases aligning to TRBD2. This CDR3 spans 17 amino acids. Germline V lookup: CDR1 MDHEN, CDR2 SYDVKM. V was pared by 4 bases and J by 7 bases, with 15 bases of the junction left unmatched. CDR3 loop: CASSSPRTSGFSGEQYF. The CDR3 coding sequence is TGTGCCAGCAGTTCCCCCCGGACTAGCGGGTTCTCTGGGGAGCAGTACTTC. Full variable domain (outside the CDR3, taken from reference TRBV28 and TRBJ2-7): DVKVTQSSRYLVKRTGEKVFLECVQDMDHENMFWYRQDPGLGLRLIYFSYDVKMKEKGDIPEGYSVSREKKERFSLILESASTNQTSMYLCASSSPRTSGFSGEQYFGPGTRLTVT.

The chain joins TRBV11-2 to TRBJ1-6, with a weak D call TRBD1 (5 bases). This CDR3 has 16 residues. Germline CDR1 is SGHAT and CDR2 is FQNNGV. V lost 5 bases and J lost 10, with 21 bases in between. Here the CDR3 DNA reads TGTGCCAGCAGCCTATCCCGGGACCCCGTGGGGTCACCCCTCCACTTT. This codes for CASSLSRDPVGSPLHF.

V usage is TRBV13 and J usage is TRBJ2-5; D uncertain. The CDR3 is 13 amino acids. Germline loops: CDR1 PRHDT, CDR2 FYEKMQ (reference sequence). The V end lost 5 bases, the J end lost 5 bases, and 12 bases lay between the germline ends. The DNA for the CDR3 is TGTGCCAGCAGCCCCCGTAATAAGGAGACCCAGTACTTC. It specifies CASSPRNKETQYF.